This record looks at one TCR beta chain sequence and its context. The target antigen is unknown. These data are taken from a study of early T cells in non-severe SARS-CoV-2 infection. As for the study in general: Sequencing was performed on bulk RNA from unsorted whole blood, leaving chains unpaired.

Individually, cDNA molecules had unique molecular identifiers attached to them. TCRdb processed the 5' RACE reads anew with MiXCR; each CDR3 protein has one entry. The table lists around 75,000 distinct CDR3 sequences, 9.5% of them singletons. The CDR3 sequence is 14 residues long. CDR1 and CDR2 from the germline V gene are MGHRA and YSYEKL. Trimming removed 1 base at V and 1 base at J, with 7 bases between. Overall study findings and caveats: Lookups in VDJdb leaned toward anti-spike CD8 responses and missed private and CD4 specificities.

The receptor's source is an adult who was a healthcare worker with PCR-confirmed SARS-CoV-2 infection or an uninfected control (not recorded which). Material: whole blood. The chain uses TRBV4-1 and TRBJ1-1; a weak D match, TRBD1 (5 bases). The CDR3 DNA sequence: TGCGCCAGCAGCCAAGGACAGTGGAACACTGAAGCTTTCTTT. Amino acid sequence: CASSQGQWNTEAFF.